This TCR beta chain was sequenced for a study of CD8+CD57+ T cells in acquired aplastic anemia. Trimming stripped 0 bases from V and 7 bases from J, with 31 bases between. In germline, CDR1 is SGHRS, CDR2 YFSETQ. The CDR3 spans 20 residues. TCR beta VDJ and CDR3 profiles were obtained from a genomic DNA template. Via MiXCR, TCRdb re-called the reads, giving one row per CDR3 protein. The repertoire consists of about 200,000 distinct CDR3 sequences, with approximately 60% occurring once and the leading ten covering around 58%. This clonotype appeared many times. Individuals selected for sequencing had exhibited CD8+CD57+ cell expansion on flow cytometry.

The clonotype originates from a human donor with aplastic anemia. The gene calls are TRBV5-1 and TRBJ1-1; a weak D match, TRBD1 (5 bases). Sequencing was performed on sorted CD4+, CD8+, or CD8+CD57+ T cells (not recorded which) from PBMCs. The CDR3 is CASSLVDSSGPDSATGEAFF. The CDR3 DNA sequence: TGCGCCAGCAGCTTGGTCGACAGTTCCGGCCCCGACAGCGCAACAGGTGAAGCTTTCTTT. The full variable domain, in which reference TRBV5-1 and TRBJ1-1 provide the parts outside the CDR3, is KAGVTQTPRYLIKTRGQQVTLSCSPISGHRSVSWYQQTPGQGLQFLFEYFSETQRNKGNFPGRFSGRQFSNSRSEMNVSTLELGDSALYLCASSLVDSSGPDSATGEAFFGQGTRLTVV.